Following are 32 T cell receptor beta chains from one sample sequenced in a study of early T cells in non-severe SARS-CoV-2 infection. TCRdb analysed the 5' RACE reads with MiXCR anew, one entry per CDR3 protein. The data show some 82,000 distinct CDR3 sequences, less than 15% seen once. The sequencing used whole blood, collected at baseline. The receptors here all came from an adult who was a healthcare worker with PCR-confirmed SARS-CoV-2 infection or an uninfected control (not recorded which).

V gene TRBV7-9 combines with J gene TRBJ2-1, with D perhaps TRBD1 (6 bases). The CDR3 consists of 13 residues. CDR1 and CDR2 (germline): SEHNR, FQNEAQ (reference sequence). The V end lost 1 base, the J end lost 10 bases, and 11 bases lay between the germline ends. CDR3 loop: CASSLGTGNEQFF. DNA of the CDR3: TGTGCCAGCAGCTTAGGCACAGGGAACGAGCAGTTCTTC.

This clonotype was seen repeatedly, ten times or more. The rearrangement joins TRBV6-1 to TRBJ1-5; the match to TRBD1 covers 8 bases. The CDR3 totals 13 residues. Germline assignment: CDR1 MNHNS and CDR2 SASEGT. V lost 5 bases, J lost 7 bases, and 4 bases stayed unmatched. The CDR3 DNA is TGTGCCAGCAGTAAACAGGGGGAGCAGCCCCAGCATTTT. Translating it yields CASSKQGEQPQHF.

V and J are TRBV6-6 and TRBJ1-6, with TRBD1 identical over 9 bases. This CDR3 spans 14 amino acids. Germline lookup yields CDR1 MNHNY and CDR2 SVGAGI (reference sequence). Trimming took 6 bases from V and 9 from J; bases not matched to a gene: 6. Here the CDR3 reads CASSPGTGFSPLHF. The CDR3 DNA reads as TGTGCCAGCAGCCCCGGGACAGGGTTTTCACCCCTCCACTTT.

This clonotype was seen a handful of times. The rearrangement joins TRBV14 to TRBJ2-3; 9 bases line up with TRBD2. Germline CDR1 reads SGHDN; CDR2 reads FVKESK. J was trimmed by 2 bases and V by 4 bases; bases with no gene match: 7. The CDR3 spans 16 residues. The CDR3 reads CASSLGSSGTTDTQYF. CDR3 nucleotides: TGTGCCAGCAGCCTGGGCTCTAGCGGGACCACAGATACGCAGTATTTT.

This clonotype was found many times. CDR3 residues: CSVLNRQGMNTEAFF. The DNA for the CDR3 is TGCAGCGTTCTGAATCGACAGGGTATGAACACTGAAGCTTTCTTT. The chain employs TRBV29-1 and TRBJ1-1, with 7 bases matching TRBD1. CDR1 is SQVTM and CDR2 is ANQGSEA in the germline V gene. J gave up 0 bases and V 5 bases, and 9 bases lay outside the gene matches. The CDR3 is 15 amino acids.

This clonotype was found a few times. The chain links TRBV20-1 to TRBJ1-4; D is undetermined. There are 15 residues in the CDR3. Trimming pared 4 bases from V and 0 bases from J, leaving 12 bases between. Germline assignment: CDR1 DFQATT and CDR2 SNEGSKA (reference sequence). In DNA form, the CDR3 reads TGCAGTGCTACGGTGGCAGCCGCAACTAATGAAAAACTGTTTTTT. Residues: CSATVAAATNEKLFF.

The rearrangement links TRBV5-4 to TRBJ2-3; D may correspond to TRBD1 or TRBD2 (5 bases each). The CDR3 length is 16 residues. Germline V gives CDR1 SGHNT, CDR2 YYREEE (reference sequence). The V gene lost 4 bases and the J gene lost 0 bases, with 15 bases spanning the gap. CDR3 sequence (DNA): TGTGCCAGCAGCCTCCCCGGGGCGCCCAGCACAGATACGCAGTATTTT. This codes for CASSLPGAPSTDTQYF.

The chain joins TRBV5-6 to TRBJ2-7, with D unclear. The CDR3 sequence is 13 residues long. The ends were cut back, 0 bases at V and 2 bases at J, with 6 bases in the middle. Germline V gives CDR1 SGHDT, CDR2 YYEEEE. CDR3 residues: CASSLGDPYEQYF. Here the CDR3 DNA reads TGTGCCAGCAGCTTGGGGGATCCCTACGAGCAGTACTTC. The variable domain in full, with the rest retrieved from reference TRBV5-6 and TRBJ2-7, is DAGVTQSPTHLIKTRGQQVTLRCSPKSGHDTVSWYQQALGQGPQFIFQYYEEEERQRGNFPDRFSGHQFPNYSSELNVNALLLGDSALYLCASSLGDPYEQYFGPGTRLTVT.

There are a few counts of this clonotype. This chain joins TRBV7-9 and TRBJ2-1; 10 bases are shared with TRBD1. CDR1 SEHNR and CDR2 FQNEAQ come from the germline V gene (reference sequence). This CDR3 contains 16 residues. V trimming: 5 bases; J trimming: 5 bases; junction bases outside the gene matches: 9. The CDR3 here is CASSGIRDRGHNEQFF. As DNA, the CDR3 is TGTGCCAGCAGCGGCATCAGGGACAGGGGTCACAATGAGCAGTTCTTC. The full variable domain, in which reference TRBV7-9 and TRBJ2-1 provide the parts outside the CDR3, is DTGVSQNPRHKITKRGQNVTFRCDPISEHNRLYWYRQTLGQGPEFLTYFQNEAQLEKSRLLSDRFSAERPKGSFSTLEIQRTEQGDSAMYLCASSGIRDRGHNEQFFGPGTRLTVL.

In this sample, this clonotype turned up many times. The CDR3 here is CASSPREGPDTQYF. Here the CDR3 DNA reads TGTGCCAGCAGCCCCCGGGAAGGCCCAGATACGCAGTATTTT. V usage is TRBV11-3 and J usage is TRBJ2-3; weak D call: TRBD2 (5 bases). There are 14 residues in the CDR3. Germline V gene sequence: CDR1 SGHNT, CDR2 YENEEA. Trimming took 5 bases from V and 4 from J, leaving 13 bases between them.

This clonotype has at least ten counts. V is TRBV4-1 and J is TRBJ2-1, with TRBD2 matching 7 bases. The CDR3 loop spans 16 amino acids. Germline V gives CDR1 MGHRA, CDR2 YSYEKL. The J segment lost 3 bases and the V segment lost 3 bases, leaving 8 bases of the junction unmatched. CDR3 DNA: TGCGCCAGCAGCCAGGTCGGGCTAGCGGACTACAATGAGCAGTTCTTC. Translated, it gives CASSQVGLADYNEQFF.

This clonotype was seen only a few times. This chain links TRBV12-3 or TRBV12-4 with TRBJ1-5, with TRBD1 as a possible D gene (5 bases). Deletions cut 5 bases from V and 3 bases from J, with 17 bases between. The CDR3 spans 16 residues. Here the CDR3 DNA reads TGTGCCAGCAGTCCCGCCATGGAGGGGCTCAATCAGCCCCAGCATTTT. It specifies CASSPAMEGLNQPQHF.

The table lists this clonotype with many counts. V and J are TRBV27 and TRBJ2-2; D is unclear. Trimming shortened V by 6 bases and J by 2 bases, and 4 bases separated the two germline ends. CDR3 size: 12 residues. Germline assignment: CDR1 MNHEY and CDR2 SMNVEV (reference sequence). The CDR3: CASRANTGELFF. In DNA, the CDR3 is TGTGCCAGCAGAGCCAACACCGGGGAGCTGTTTTTT.

The V call is TRBV6-5, the J call TRBJ1-5, with no clear D. The CDR3 runs 11 residues. Germline values: CDR1 MNHEY, CDR2 SVGAGI. V lost 7 bases to trimming and J lost 7 bases, with 8 bases between them. CDR3 nucleotides: TGTGCCAGCAATGTTGGGCAGCCCCAGCATTTT. Its translation is CASNVGQPQHF.

V and J are TRBV12-3 or TRBV12-4 and TRBJ2-5, with D tentatively TRBD1 (6 bases). V dropped 2 bases and J dropped 4 bases, with 11 bases sitting between them. This CDR3 is 14 amino acids long. The CDR3 DNA is TGTGCCAGCAGTTTATCCCTAGGGGGAGAGACCCAGTACTTC. Translated: CASSLSLGGETQYF.

CDR3: CASSHGTGGTLHF. For the CDR3, the DNA is TGTGCCAGCAGTCACGGGACAGGGGGGACCCTCCACTTT. V and J are TRBV12-3 or TRBV12-4 and TRBJ1-6, with 11 bases lining up with TRBD1. CDR3 length: 13 amino acids. The trim removed 5 bases at V and 14 bases at J, leaving 5 bases unmatched.

This clonotype was picked up many times. The chain has TRBV24-1 and TRBJ1-5; 8 bases are a match to TRBD1. Trimming took 2 bases from V and 2 from J; bases not matched to a gene: 16. The CDR3 totals 20 residues. Per the germline V gene, CDR1 is KGHDR and CDR2 is SFDVKD. This CDR3 is CATSDSTGQGRGTGNQPQHF. The CDR3 DNA reads TGTGCCACCAGTGATTCCACTGGACAGGGTCGGGGTACGGGCAATCAGCCCCAGCATTTT.

This clonotype came up many times. The chain uses TRBV29-1 and TRBJ2-3, with TRBD1 matching 9 bases. The CDR3 is made up of 14 amino acids. V gave up 8 bases and J gave up 4 bases; unmatched junction bases: 10. CDR1 is SQVTM, CDR2 ANQGSEA, per germline. Here the CDR3 DNA reads TGCAGCCTTGCCGGGACAGGGATCCCAGATACGCAGTATTTT. Its translation is CSLAGTGIPDTQYF.

This clonotype was recorded a few times. The chain employs TRBV20-1 and TRBJ2-1, with TRBD2 as a possible D gene (5 bases). Germline lookup yields CDR1 DFQATT and CDR2 SNEGSKA (reference sequence). The V and J ends lost 0 bases and 6 bases respectively, with 9 bases between them. The CDR3 extends over 13 amino acids. CDR3 DNA: TGCAGTGCTAGAGATGCTAGCAGCAATGAGCAGTTCTTC. The encoded protein is CSARDASSNEQFF.

The chain has TRBV18 and TRBJ1-1; 12 bases agree with TRBD1. The junction had 3 bases not matched to a gene; V was cut back by 0 bases and J by 10 bases. Germline lookup yields CDR1 KGHSH and CDR2 LQKENI. This CDR3 is 14 amino acids long. The CDR3 protein is CASSPPGQGARAFF. DNA of the CDR3: TGTGCCAGCTCACCACCGGGACAGGGGGCAAGAGCTTTCTTT. The variable domain in full, with the rest retrieved from reference TRBV18 and TRBJ1-1, is NAGVMQNPRHLVRRRGQEARLRCSPMKGHSHVYWYRQLPEEGLKFMVYLQKENIIDESGMPKERFSAEFPKEGPSILRIQQVVRGDSAAYFCASSPPGQGARAFFGQGTRLTVV.

This clonotype has more than one count but fewer than ten. V and J are TRBV3-1 and TRBJ2-1, with D perhaps matching TRBD1 (6 bases). The CDR3 is 12 amino acids. Germline CDR1 LGHDT, CDR2 YNNKEL (reference sequence). Trimming left V 4 bases short and J 15 bases short, with 16 bases between. For the CDR3, the DNA is TGTGCCAGCAGCCTGAGGGGGATATCTCCGTTCTTC. Amino acid sequence: CASSLRGISPFF.

This clonotype was observed a handful of times. V is TRBV6-6 and J is TRBJ2-3; 12 bases are a match to TRBD2. The CDR3 is 18 amino acids. Germline values: CDR1 MNHNY, CDR2 SVGAGI (reference sequence). V lost 2 bases to trimming and J lost 4 bases; unmatched junction nucleotides: 10. The CDR3 nucleotides read TGTGCCAGCAGTTACAGGCTAGCGGGGGGGCCGGGCGCAGATACGCAGTATTTT. As protein: CASSYRLAGGPGADTQYF.

This rearrangement joins TRBV5-4 to TRBJ2-7, with D perhaps TRBD1 (6 bases). The CDR3 length is 16 residues. V was trimmed by 3 bases and J by 3 bases, leaving 19 bases between them. The germline CDR1 and CDR2 sequences are SGHNT and YYREEE (reference sequence). The CDR3 coding sequence is TGTGCCAGCAGCTATGTCACAGGGAACTACCACTACGAGCAGTACTTC. Protein product: CASSYVTGNYHYEQYF.

The CDR3 is CASSYRTQETQYF. The CDR3 DNA follows: TGTGCCAGCAGTTACCGGACACAAGAGACCCAGTACTTC. This chain links TRBV6-5 with TRBJ2-5; perhaps TRBD1 as D (5 bases). The V end lost 2 bases, the J end lost 2 bases, and 6 bases lay between the germline ends. The CDR3 contains 13 residues. Per germline, CDR1 MNHEY and CDR2 SVGAGI.

This clonotype was picked up many times. The J gene is TRBJ2-1, the V gene TRBV5-1; no clear D gene. The CDR3 has 14 amino acids. Trimming stripped 1 base from V and 4 bases from J, with 9 bases between. Germline-derived CDR1 and CDR2 are SGHRS and YFSETQ. The CDR3 loop is CASSLSSSYNEQFF. CDR3 in DNA: TGCGCCAGCAGCTTGAGTAGCAGTTACAATGAGCAGTTCTTC.

This clonotype has more than one count but fewer than ten. This chain joins TRBV11-2 and TRBJ2-1, with D possibly matching TRBD1 (6 bases). Germline V gene sequence: CDR1 SGHAT, CDR2 FQNNGV. The V gene lost 6 bases and the J gene lost 8 bases, with 26 bases spanning the gap. This CDR3 comprises 17 residues. Here the CDR3 DNA reads TGTGCCAGCAGTTTTTCCCCGGCCGTTCGGGCAGGGGATGAGCAGTTCTTC. Its protein is CASSFSPAVRAGDEQFF.

The sample holds a few counts of this clonotype. The chain couples TRBV3-1 to TRBJ2-7; possible D gene TRBD2, 5 bases. Germline V CDR1 and CDR2: LGHDT, YNNKEL (reference sequence). V was cut by 4 bases and J by 5 bases, with 21 bases left in between. The CDR3 contains 16 residues. In DNA form, the CDR3 reads TGTGCCAGCAGCCTGCATCATAGGCTAGCCCCCCACGAGCAGTACTTC. It is translated as CASSLHHRLAPHEQYF.

Points on this clonotype: The junction shows a germline mismatch at one end, possibly a read error. This chain links TRBV18 with TRBJ2-5, with D hard to call. The CDR3 is 13 amino acids. Per germline, CDR1 KGHSH and CDR2 LQKENI. This CDR3 reads CTSSPLIAETQYF. CDR3 nucleotides: TGTACCAGCTCACCATTAATTGCAGAGACCCAGTACTTC.

This chain joins TRBV7-9 and TRBJ1-1; no clear D. The length of the CDR3 is 15 residues. The V gene's germline CDR1 is SEHNR and CDR2 FQNEAQ (reference sequence). With 4 bases removed from V and 1 base from J, the gap between germline ends came to 13 bases. The DNA for the CDR3 is TGTGCCAGCAGCTCTCGGACCGTCGCGAACACTGAAGCTTTCTTT. Amino acids: CASSSRTVANTEAFF. The full variable domain, in which reference TRBV7-9 and TRBJ1-1 provide the parts outside the CDR3, is DTGVSQNPRHKITKRGQNVTFRCDPISEHNRLYWYRQTLGQGPEFLTYFQNEAQLEKSRLLSDRFSAERPKGSFSTLEIQRTEQGDSAMYLCASSSRTVANTEAFFGQGTRLTVV.

This clonotype has ten or more counts. The V gene is TRBV24-1, the J gene TRBJ2-6; D remains unclear. Trimming took 5 bases from V and 3 from J, leaving 7 bases between them. This CDR3 has 14 residues. The germline V gene encodes CDR1 KGHDR and CDR2 SFDVKD. CDR3 amino acids: CATSAANGANVLTF. The CDR3 nucleotides are TGTGCCACCAGTGCGGCTAATGGGGCCAACGTCCTGACTTTC.

This clonotype was seen a handful of times. V and J are TRBV20-1 and TRBJ1-6; D is perhaps TRBD1 (6 bases). V lost 3 bases, J lost 5 bases, and 14 bases lay in between. The CDR3 contains 15 residues. The germline V gene has CDR1 DFQATT and CDR2 SNEGSKA (reference sequence). CDR3 residues: CSARRGGSNNSPLHF. The CDR3 DNA reads as TGCAGTGCTAGGCGGGGGGGCTCTAATAATTCACCCCTCCACTTT.

This chain links TRBV20-1 with TRBJ2-5, with 7 bases lining up with TRBD2. CDR1 and CDR2 from the germline V gene are DFQATT and SNEGSKA (reference sequence). The CDR3 loop spans 15 amino acids. J lost 2 bases, V lost 0 bases, and 6 bases had no gene match. The CDR3 sequence is CSARDEASGQETQYF. CDR3 in DNA: TGCAGTGCTAGAGATGAGGCTAGCGGACAAGAGACCCAGTACTTC.